Each of the 6 T cell receptor beta chains below was sequenced from the same sample in a study of shared clonotypes between healthy human individuals. TCRdb's copy holds only in-frame clones and misses some; the assay was immunoSEQ multiplex PCR. The sample holds over 950,000 clones, approximately 80% seen once. The sample was memory CD4+ T cells from PBMCs. This sample's subset: CD45RA-negative fraction. The receptors were sampled from a man aged 18 to 30 in good health. Some clones in this sample may be carry-over from other donors' samples.

Only a few counts were recorded for this clone. This rearrangement joins TRBV28 to TRBJ1-1; D not resolved. The germline V gene encodes CDR1 MDHEN and CDR2 SYDVKM. The CDR3 covers 11 residues. The germline V and J ends were trimmed by 4 bases and 7 bases, with 7 bases remaining between them. The CDR3 loop reads CASSSQLEAFF. CDR3 bases: TGTGCCAGCAGTTCCCAGCTTGAAGCTTTCTTT.

A word on this clone: Other DNA sequences in this specimen translate into the identical CDR3. J is TRBJ1-2 and V is TRBV28; 7 positions match TRBD1. V trimming: 2 bases; J trimming: 1 base; junction bases outside the gene matches: 7. CDR1 MDHEN and CDR2 SYDVKM come from the germline V gene. There are 16 residues in the CDR3. CDR3 amino acids: CASSLGGTVLNYGYTF. In DNA, the CDR3 is TGTGCCAGCAGTTTAGGAGGGACAGTGCTTAACTATGGCTACACCTTC.

On this clone: Other DNA sequences in the same sample also yield this CDR3. The chain carries TRBV5-6 and TRBJ1-2, with D hard to call. Trimming left V 0 bases short and J 4 bases short, with 7 bases between. CDR3 length equals 13 residues. CDR1 is SGHDT and CDR2 is YYEEEE in the germline V gene. The CDR3 loop reads CASSLGQTYGYTF. In DNA form, the CDR3 reads TGTGCCAGCAGCTTGGGACAAACCTATGGCTACACCTTC.

This rearrangement joins TRBV5-4 to TRBJ1-1, with D unresolved. Germline lookup yields CDR1 SGHNT and CDR2 YYREEE (reference sequence). V was cut by 8 bases and J by 2 bases, with 10 bases left in between. The CDR3 loop spans 12 amino acids. The CDR3 nucleotides are TGTGCCAGTTCCGCGGCCAACACTGAAGCTTTCTTT. Protein sequence: CASSAANTEAFF. The variable domain in full, with the rest retrieved from reference TRBV5-4 and TRBJ1-1, is ETGVTQSPTHLIKTRGQQVTLRCSSQSGHNTVSWYQQALGQGPQFIFQYYREEENGRGNFPPRFSGLQFPNYSSELNVNALELDDSALYLCASSAANTEAFFGQGTRLTVV.

In the case of this clone: The sample carries other DNA sequences with the same CDR3. The genes are TRBV6-5 and TRBJ1-1, with TRBD1 as a possible D gene (5 bases). The germline V and J ends were trimmed by 7 bases and 0 bases, with 9 bases remaining between them. Germline lookup yields CDR1 MNHEY and CDR2 SVGAGI. The CDR3 runs 13 residues. CDR3 in amino acids: CASIGTVNTEAFF. DNA for the CDR3: TGTGCCAGCATCGGGACGGTGAACACTGAAGCTTTCTTT.

V usage is TRBV10-3 and J usage is TRBJ1-2; D unclear. Germline values: CDR1 ENHRY, CDR2 SYGVKD. The CDR3 runs to 13 residues. Trimming shortened V by 4 bases and J by 9 bases, and 15 bases separated the two germline ends. In DNA, the CDR3 is TGTGCCATCAGTGCGGTCAGCTATGGAAGCTACACCTTC. The encoded protein is CAISAVSYGSYTF.